This passage covers 20 T cell receptor beta chains from one sample sequenced in a study of T cells in Graves' hyperthyroidism and ophthalmopathy. Using RNA transcripts as the source, TCR beta CDR3 regions were amplified. HTBI primers were the set used in a first-round RT-PCR of the TCR CDR3. One entry per CDR3 protein results from TCRdb running MiXCR on the multiplex PCR reads. The sample includes about 570,000 distinct CDR3 sequences, around 45% of them seen just once. Sequenced input: peripheral blood or thyroid tissue (not recorded which). Receptors were obtained from an adult woman with Graves' disease, either hyperthyroidism or ophthalmopathy (not recorded which).

This clonotype was counted many times. J is TRBJ1-1 and V is TRBV19, with D possibly matching TRBD1 (5 bases). V shed 5 bases and J shed 3 bases, with 10 bases lying between them. Germline loops: CDR1 LNHDA, CDR2 SQIVND (reference sequence). The CDR3 contains 13 residues. CDR3 bases: TGTGCCAGTAGTTCCCGGGGCTACACTGAAGCTTTCTTT. This translates into CASSSRGYTEAFF.

There are many counts of this clonotype. V and J are TRBV7-2 and TRBJ1-5, with D hard to call. Germline lookup yields CDR1 SGHTA and CDR2 FQGNSA. Trimming removed 2 bases from V and 2 bases from J, with 7 bases in between. The length of the CDR3 is 14 residues. The CDR3 here is CASSLRRGNQPQHF. The CDR3 DNA sequence: TGTGCCAGCAGCTTAAGACGCGGCAATCAGCCCCAGCATTTT.

This clonotype showed up many times. The V and J genes are TRBV6-6 and TRBJ2-5, with D maybe TRBD2 (6 bases). The ends were cut back, 8 bases at V and 5 bases at J, with 18 bases in the middle. Germline lookup yields CDR1 MNHNY and CDR2 SVGAGI (reference sequence). The CDR3 has 14 amino acids. CDR3 bases: TGTGCCAGCCTTCAGAACACCCGGGGGGAGACCCAGTACTTC. Its translation is CASLQNTRGETQYF.

This clonotype was observed many times. This chain connects TRBV7-9 to TRBJ2-5, with D tentatively TRBD1 (5 bases). The germline V gene encodes CDR1 SEHNR and CDR2 FQNEAQ (reference sequence). The length of the CDR3 is 13 residues. Trimming removed 3 bases from V and 1 base from J, with 6 bases in between. CDR3 nucleotides: TGTGCCAGCAGCTTGGGGCCCCAAGAGACCCAGTACTTC. Residues: CASSLGPQETQYF.

The chain recombines TRBV2 with TRBJ1-1; possible D gene TRBD1, 6 bases. Germline assignment: CDR1 SNHLY and CDR2 FYNNEI. This CDR3 spans 12 amino acids. Trimming removed 6 bases at V and 8 bases at J, with 13 bases between. As DNA, the CDR3 is TGTGCCAGCAGCAGGACAGTCTTAGAAGCTTTCTTT. Protein sequence: CASSRTVLEAFF.

This clonotype was seen ten or more times. V gene TRBV5-8 combines with J gene TRBJ2-7, with D perhaps TRBD1 or TRBD2 (5 bases each). V lost 0 bases, J lost 5 bases, and 18 bases lay in between. From germline, CDR1 is SGHTS and CDR2 YDEGEE. CDR3 size: 16 residues. The CDR3 DNA reads TGTGCCAGCAGCTTGGACGTCGGAGGCCAAGGGGACGAGCAGTACTTC. The encoded protein is CASSLDVGGQGDEQYF.

The rearrangement uses TRBV29-1 and TRBJ2-7; D not certain. V was shortened by 8 bases and J by 3 bases, with 11 bases between the two germline ends. Germline V gene data show CDR1 as SQVTM and CDR2 as ANQGSEA. The CDR3 has 11 residues. The CDR3 DNA sequence: TGCAGCTCGTTGGCAGGCTACGAGCAGTACTTC. Its protein product is CSSLAGYEQYF.

This clonotype was detected ten times or more. The CDR3 region has the DNA TGCGCCAGCACCCCCGTGGCCAGCGCAGTGGACTACACCTTC. Its protein product is CASTPVASAVDYTF. The chain couples TRBV5-1 to TRBJ1-2; D ambiguous. V lost 6 bases and J lost 10, with 22 bases in between. The CDR3 runs to 14 residues. The germline gives CDR1 SGHRS, CDR2 YFSETQ.

V gene TRBV2 combines with J gene TRBJ1-5; D gene uncertain. This CDR3 is built from 20 residues. Germline CDR1 and CDR2: SNHLY and FYNNEI. The V and J ends lost 7 bases and 0 bases respectively, with 28 bases between them. This chain's CDR3 is CASTRSEVGQPEDSNQPQHF. The CDR3 region has the DNA TGTGCCAGCACCCGCTCCGAGGTTGGGCAACCGGAAGATAGCAATCAGCCCCAGCATTTT.

V gene TRBV2 combines with J gene TRBJ1-4; no definite D call. The CDR3 has 14 residues. CDR1 and CDR2 from the germline V gene are SNHLY and FYNNEI. V was cut by 8 bases and J by 0 bases, with 10 bases left in between. The CDR3 coding sequence is TGTGCCAGCGGGCAGGCCGCAACTAATGAAAAACTGTTTTTT. It encodes CASGQAATNEKLFF.

This clonotype was observed a few times. The chain uses TRBV3-1 and TRBJ2-2; 13 bases map to TRBD2. Germline-derived CDR1 and CDR2 are LGHDT and YNNKEL (reference sequence). This CDR3 has 19 residues. Trimming cost V 0 bases and J 9 bases; bases outside gene matches: 13. The CDR3 DNA reads as TGTGCCAGCAGCCAAGAGGTTGGAGGACTAGCGGGAGTGGGCAGGGAGCTGTTTTTT. It translates to CASSQEVGGLAGVGRELFF.

V is TRBV9 and J is TRBJ2-2, with TRBD1 identical over 7 bases. The CDR3 sequence is 15 residues long. V lost 3 bases, J lost 1 base, and 3 bases stayed unmatched. Per germline, CDR1 SGDLS and CDR2 YYNGEE. In DNA, the CDR3 is TGTGCCAGCAGCGGGGGGACAGTGAACACCGGGGAGCTGTTTTTT. Its translation is CASSGGTVNTGELFF.

The CDR3 reads CAARADRSSGNTIYF. The CDR3 DNA reads TGTGCCGCCCGGGCGGACAGGAGCTCTGGAAACACCATATATTTT. The rearrangement uses TRBV10-3 and TRBJ1-3; 7 bases agree with TRBD1. Germline V CDR1 and CDR2: ENHRY, SYGVKD. The CDR3 is made up of 15 amino acids. J lost 0 bases, V lost 11 bases, and 10 bases had no gene match.

The chain has TRBV10-3 and TRBJ2-2, with 10 bases that match TRBD1. Germline V gives CDR1 ENHRY, CDR2 SYGVKD. J gave up 4 bases and V 7 bases, and 9 bases lay outside the gene matches. The CDR3 is 16 amino acids. CDR3 DNA sequence: TGTGCCATCACAAAGACAGGGGGCGCGGGCACCGGGGAGCTGTTTTTT. Translation: CAITKTGGAGTGELFF.

This clonotype was seen many times. The genes are TRBV11-1 and TRBJ2-7, with D tentatively TRBD2 (5 bases). The CDR3 loop spans 15 amino acids. The germline V gene has CDR1 SGHAT and CDR2 FQDESV (reference sequence). V was shortened by 0 bases and J by 6 bases, with 15 bases between the two germline ends. Here the CDR3 reads CASSLAASWESEQYF. The CDR3 bases are TGTGCCAGCAGCTTAGCCGCTAGTTGGGAGTCCGAGCAGTACTTC.

The chain employs TRBV6-5 and TRBJ1-2, with 7 bases that match TRBD1. After removal of 8 bases from V and 1 base from J, the junction contained 10 bases not matched to a gene. The CDR3 loop spans 15 amino acids. Germline lookup yields CDR1 MNHEY and CDR2 SVGAGI. The CDR3: CASWGGDRFNYGYTF. CDR3 DNA sequence: TGTGCCAGCTGGGGAGGGGACAGATTTAACTATGGCTACACCTTC.

This clonotype was detected once. The V and J genes are TRBV10-1 and TRBJ2-7; D might be TRBD1 or TRBD2, each matching 5 bases. Trimming removed 4 bases from V and 5 bases from J, with 27 bases in between. The CDR3 runs 18 residues. CDR1 and CDR2 from the germline V gene are WNHNN and SYGVQD (reference sequence). CDR3 loop: CASSGGPTGTSGFHEQYF. In nucleotides, the CDR3 is TGCGCCAGCAGTGGGGGACCCACCGGGACGTCGGGGTTCCACGAGCAGTACTTC.

This clonotype appeared a few times. CDR3 protein: CATSAGAWAETQYF. CDR3 bases: TGTGCCACCAGCGCAGGGGCGTGGGCAGAGACCCAGTACTTC. The V and J genes are TRBV24-1 and TRBJ2-5; perhaps TRBD1 as D (6 bases). This CDR3 region has 14 residues. V was cut by 7 bases and J by 4 bases, with 15 bases left in between. Germline CDR1 KGHDR, CDR2 SFDVKD.

This clonotype occurred a few times. V is TRBV11-2 and J is TRBJ2-2, with no clear D. Trimming took off 5 bases at V and 5 bases at J, with 12 bases between the two ends. Looked up from germline, CDR1 is SGHAT and CDR2 is FQNNGV. The CDR3 consists of 14 residues. CDR3 sequence (DNA): TGTGCCAGCAGCCCGGTATTCTCGACCGGGGAGCTGTTTTTT. This codes for CASSPVFSTGELFF.

V is TRBV5-1 and J is TRBJ1-1, with D hard to call. Germline CDR1 SGHRS, CDR2 YFSETQ. The CDR3 has 15 residues. The V end was cut by 2 bases, the J end by 3 bases, with 14 bases between. CDR3 residues: CASSFYSGSDTEAFF. The CDR3 DNA follows: TGCGCCAGCAGCTTCTATAGCGGGAGTGACACTGAAGCTTTCTTT.